Listed here are 16 T cell receptor beta chains from one sample, sequenced in a study of shared clonotypes between healthy human individuals. Some clones are missing from TCRdb's copy, which holds only in-frame ones; the method was immunoSEQ multiplex PCR. There are about 2 million clones in the sample; roughly 95% occur only once, and 0.13% lies in the top ten. Sequencing was done on a sample of naive CD4+ T cells sorted from blood. Described subset: CD45RA+ positively selected. The receptors come from a man younger than 30 in good health.

CDR3 loop: CASSTGDFNYGYTF. CDR3 DNA: TGTGCCAGTAGTACAGGAGACTTTAACTATGGCTACACCTTC. The chain uses TRBV19 and TRBJ1-2; D is unresolved. Trimming left V 4 bases short and J 1 base short, with 10 bases between. This CDR3 contains 14 residues. Germline CDR1 LNHDA, CDR2 SQIVND (reference sequence).

The J gene is TRBJ1-4, the V gene TRBV5-1; the D is unclear. The CDR3 covers 14 residues. The V end lost 1 base, the J end lost 5 bases, and 9 bases lay between the germline ends. Germline loops: CDR1 SGHRS, CDR2 YFSETQ. CDR3 in DNA: TGCGCCAGCAGCTTGAAAGTTTCGAATGAAAAACTGTTTTTT. As protein: CASSLKVSNEKLFF.

As regards this clone: Other DNA sequences of this sample code for an identical CDR3. The V and J genes are TRBV2 and TRBJ2-3; D gene unclear. Trimming took 2 bases from V and 1 from J, leaving 4 bases between them. The CDR3 extends over 13 amino acids. The germline CDR1 and CDR2 sequences are SNHLY and FYNNEI. This CDR3 is CASSELRTDTQYF. CDR3 in DNA: TGTGCCAGCAGTGAATTACGCACAGATACGCAGTATTTT.

The table lists this clone with a count of one. This chain links TRBV28 with TRBJ1-2; 8 bases fit TRBD1. With V trimmed by 5 bases and J by 5 bases, 13 bases remained unmatched. Germline CDR1 MDHEN, CDR2 SYDVKM. This CDR3 contains 16 residues. CDR3 amino acids: CASSLGVNGQGYGYTF. CDR3 bases: TGTGCCAGCAGTCTGGGTGTTAATGGACAGGGATATGGCTACACCTTC.

The chain is built from TRBV5-1 and TRBJ1-6; no definite D call. Between the trimmed V and J ends, which lost 4 bases and 4 bases, there was a span of 9 bases. In germline, CDR1 is SGHRS, CDR2 YFSETQ. CDR3 length: 14 residues. This chain's CDR3 is CASSVDKYNSPLHF. The CDR3 nucleotides read TGCGCCAGCAGCGTAGACAAATATAATTCACCCCTCCACTTT.

The chain has TRBV5-1 and TRBJ2-7, with D maybe TRBD2 (5 bases). The CDR3 totals 15 residues. Germline-derived CDR1 and CDR2 are SGHRS and YFSETQ. Trimming left V 0 bases short and J 5 bases short, with 15 bases between. CDR3 sequence: CASSLEGEPTHEQYF. As DNA, the CDR3 is TGCGCCAGCAGCTTGGAGGGAGAGCCAACCCACGAGCAGTACTTC.

The chain employs TRBV14 and TRBJ1-2; D ambiguous. Trimming took 4 bases from V and 7 from J, leaving 16 bases between them. Germline loops: CDR1 SGHDN, CDR2 FVKESK. There are 14 residues in the CDR3. The CDR3 DNA sequence: TGTGCCAGCAGCCGAACAACTACCTACCTTGGCTACACCTTC. It codes for CASSRTTTYLGYTF.

The chain joins TRBV7-9 to TRBJ2-1, with D perhaps matching TRBD2 (5 bases). This CDR3 spans 15 amino acids. Germline values: CDR1 SEHNR, CDR2 FQNEAQ (reference sequence). V gave up 6 bases and J gave up 4 bases, with 16 bases separating them. The CDR3 sequence is CASSLGGLTYNEQFF. The DNA for the CDR3 is TGTGCCAGCAGTCTCGGCGGGCTGACTTACAATGAGCAGTTCTTC.

Note on this clone: In the same sample, other DNA sequences code for this CDR3. This chain joins TRBV27 and TRBJ1-1; D call uncertain. Trimming shortened V by 6 bases and J by 2 bases, and 13 bases separated the two germline ends. Germline lookup yields CDR1 MNHEY and CDR2 SMNVEV (reference sequence). The CDR3 has 14 amino acids. In DNA, the CDR3 is TGTGCCAGCAGCCCCGATCGGGTTAACACTGAAGCTTTCTTT. It encodes CASSPDRVNTEAFF.

The V call is TRBV7-6, the J call TRBJ1-1, with D tentatively TRBD1 (5 bases). The CDR3 is 15 residues long. CDR1 SGHVS and CDR2 FNYEAQ come from the germline V gene. Trimming removed 10 bases at V and 7 bases at J, with 25 bases between. The DNA for the CDR3 is TGTGCCATAAAACCACCGAAGGAGCGCCAGGGTGAAGCTTTCTTT. It encodes CAIKPPKERQGEAFF.

The J gene is TRBJ2-3, the V gene TRBV5-1; TRBD2 is a possible D gene (7 bases). The ends were cut back, 4 bases at V and 8 bases at J, with 17 bases in the middle. CDR3 length: 14 residues. The V gene's germline CDR1 is SGHRS and CDR2 YFSETQ. The CDR3 region has the DNA TGCGCCAGCAGCGGATCGGGGGGCGAGGGTACGCAGTATTTT. As protein: CASSGSGGEGTQYF.

The rearrangement uses TRBV4-1 and TRBJ2-5, with 7 bases aligning to TRBD1. The J call may be incorrect, as the DNA end agrees better with TRBJ2-7. The CDR3 has 15 residues. Germline CDR1 and CDR2: MGHRA and YSYEKL. The CDR3 region is CASSVTGTVTYEQYF. The CDR3 DNA is TGCGCCAGCAGCGTCACCGGGACAGTTACCTACGAGCAGTACTTC.

The chain combines TRBV5-4 with TRBJ2-5; 9 positions match TRBD2. Trimming took 0 bases from V and 4 from J; bases not matched to a gene: 4. The germline V gene encodes CDR1 SGHNT and CDR2 YYREEE (reference sequence). The CDR3 has 15 residues. CDR3 nucleotides: TGTGCCAGCAGCTTGGTGCGGGGGGGCCCAGAGACCCAGTACTTC. This codes for CASSLVRGGPETQYF.

The chain uses TRBV6-5 and TRBJ1-6; D unresolved. Trimming left V 4 bases short and J 4 bases short, with 14 bases between. The CDR3 has 16 amino acids. Per the germline V gene, CDR1 is MNHEY and CDR2 is SVGAGI. CDR3 sequence (DNA): TGTGCCAGCAGTTCAGTGTCCACTCCATATAATTCACCCCTCCACTTT. Translating gives CASSSVSTPYNSPLHF.

The chain joins TRBV4-1 to TRBJ2-1; 8 bases agree with TRBD2. Germline CDR1 reads MGHRA; CDR2 reads YSYEKL. The junction had 13 bases not matched to a gene; V was cut back by 1 base and J by 5 bases. The CDR3 is 18 amino acids. CDR3 coding DNA: TGCGCCAGCAGCCAAGGACGCCGACTAGCGAGAAAAAACAATGAGCAGTTCTTC. Its translation: CASSQGRRLARKNNEQFF.

Details on this clone: Other nucleotide sequences in the sample specify the same CDR3. The rearrangement joins TRBV18 to TRBJ1-1, with no clear D. Trimming shortened V by 1 base and J by 5 bases, and 5 bases separated the two germline ends. The CDR3 length is 12 residues. Germline loops: CDR1 KGHSH, CDR2 LQKENI. CDR3: CASSPRLTEAFF. CDR3 bases: TGTGCCAGCTCACCACGGCTAACTGAAGCTTTCTTT.